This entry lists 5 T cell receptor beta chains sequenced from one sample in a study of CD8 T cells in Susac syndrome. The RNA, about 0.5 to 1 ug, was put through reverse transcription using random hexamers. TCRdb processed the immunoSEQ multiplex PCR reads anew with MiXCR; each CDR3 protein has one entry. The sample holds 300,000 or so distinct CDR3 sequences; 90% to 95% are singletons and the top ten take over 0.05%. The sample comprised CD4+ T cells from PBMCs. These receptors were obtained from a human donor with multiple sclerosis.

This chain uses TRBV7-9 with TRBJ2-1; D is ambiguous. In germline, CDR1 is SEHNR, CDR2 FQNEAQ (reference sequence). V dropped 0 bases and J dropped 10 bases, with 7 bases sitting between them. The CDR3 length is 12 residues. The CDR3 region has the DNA TGTGCCAGCAGCTTAGCGAGGAACGAGCAGTTCTTC. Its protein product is CASSLARNEQFF. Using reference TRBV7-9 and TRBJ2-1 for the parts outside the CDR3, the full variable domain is DTGVSQNPRHKITKRGQNVTFRCDPISEHNRLYWYRQTLGQGPEFLTYFQNEAQLEKSRLLSDRFSAERPKGSFSTLEIQRTEQGDSAMYLCASSLARNEQFFGPGTRLTVL.

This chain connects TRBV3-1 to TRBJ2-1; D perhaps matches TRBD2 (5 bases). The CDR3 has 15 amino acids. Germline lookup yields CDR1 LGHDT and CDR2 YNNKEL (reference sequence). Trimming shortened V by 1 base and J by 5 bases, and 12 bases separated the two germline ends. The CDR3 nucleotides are TGTGCCAGCAGCCAAGGACCAGCGGTAGACAATGAGCAGTTCTTC. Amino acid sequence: CASSQGPAVDNEQFF.

The CDR3 nucleotides are TGTGCCAGCAGTAAAAGGGAAGAGACCCAGTACTTC. Amino acid sequence: CASSKREETQYF. V and J are TRBV5-4 and TRBJ2-5, with D uncertain. The CDR3 runs 12 residues. V was pared by 5 bases and J by 3 bases, with 8 bases between. Germline V gene lookup returns CDR1 SGHNT and CDR2 YYREEE (reference sequence).

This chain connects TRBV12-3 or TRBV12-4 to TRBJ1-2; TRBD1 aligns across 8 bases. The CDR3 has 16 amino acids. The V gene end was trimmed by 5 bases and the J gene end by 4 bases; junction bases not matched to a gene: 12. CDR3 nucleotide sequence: TGTGCCAGCAGTATGACAGGGGCGCGAGGTATCTATGGCTACACCTTC. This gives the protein CASSMTGARGIYGYTF.

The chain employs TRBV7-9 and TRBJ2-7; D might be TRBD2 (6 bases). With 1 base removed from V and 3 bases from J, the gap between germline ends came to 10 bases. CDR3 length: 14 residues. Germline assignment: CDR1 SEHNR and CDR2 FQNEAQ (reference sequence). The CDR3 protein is CASSLGEADYEQYF. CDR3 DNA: TGTGCCAGCAGCTTAGGGGAGGCGGACTACGAGCAGTACTTC.